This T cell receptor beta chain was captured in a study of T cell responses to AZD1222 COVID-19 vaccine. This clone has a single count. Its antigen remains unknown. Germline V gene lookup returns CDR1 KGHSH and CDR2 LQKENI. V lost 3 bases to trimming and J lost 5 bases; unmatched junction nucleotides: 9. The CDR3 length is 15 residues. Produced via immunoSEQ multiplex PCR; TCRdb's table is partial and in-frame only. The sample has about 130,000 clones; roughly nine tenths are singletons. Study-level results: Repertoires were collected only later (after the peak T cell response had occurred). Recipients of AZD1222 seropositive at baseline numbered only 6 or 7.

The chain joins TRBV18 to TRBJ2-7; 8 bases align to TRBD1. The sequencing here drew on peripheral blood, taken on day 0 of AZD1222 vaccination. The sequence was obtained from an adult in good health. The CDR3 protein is CASSPQEDRAHEQYF. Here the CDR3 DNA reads TGTGCCAGCTCACCCCAGGAGGACAGGGCACACGAGCAGTACTTC.